This paragraph reports one T cell receptor beta chain. The data were taken from a study of blood T cell repertoires in COVID-19. For the study at large: The samples span acute and convalescent COVID-19 from the United States, Italy and Spain. From T cells, B-cell-depleted T cells, or PBMCs came the material, which was cDNA or gDNA.

Original analysis: Estimates of nucleated cell counts were drawn from the amplification of reference gene primers. Method: immunoSEQ multiplex PCR; TCRdb's copy keeps in-frame clones and lacks some. Clone size and the V and J calls come from that table; the DNA yielded D and trimming. The data hold about 250,000 clones, with over 75% observed a single time. Germline assignment: CDR1 KGHSH and CDR2 LQKENI. This CDR3 has 14 amino acids. Trimming removed 2 bases from V and 8 bases from J, with 15 bases in between. This sequence joins TRBV18 and TRBJ2-5; the D is unclear. The source is a human donor with COVID-19, enrolled during active disease. The donor label of this sample is uncertain. Sequenced: peripheral blood. The CDR3 reads CASSPELNAATQYF. The CDR3, as DNA: TGTGCCAGCTCACCAGAACTAAATGCCGCTACCCAGTACTTC. Full variable domain (rest looked up from reference TRBV18 and TRBJ2-5): NAGVMQNPRHLVRRRGQEARLRCSPMKGHSHVYWYRQLPEEGLKFMVYLQKENIIDESGMPKERFSAEFPKEGPSILRIQQVVRGDSAAYFCASSPELNAATQYFGPGTRLLVL.